This T cell receptor beta chain derives from a study of blood T cell repertoires in COVID-19. For the study at large: Both acute and convalescent COVID-19 samples were obtained from the United States, Italy and Spain.

This clone occurred once. Germline loops: CDR1 MNHEY, CDR2 SVGAGI. The CDR3 contains 14 residues. V lost 5 bases to trimming and J lost 6 bases; unmatched junction nucleotides: 8. Authors' processing steps: Estimation of nucleated cell counts relied on the amplification of reference gene primers. TCRdb's table, derived via immunoSEQ multiplex PCR, lists solely in-frame clones and lacks some. That table supplies the V and J calls and clone size; D and trimming were determined from the DNA. The sample lists about 130,000 clones, about 88% seen once, with approximately 2.3% in the top ten. Participants spanned ages about 18 to 90 years and resided in 20 to 25 US areas. Donors were grouped by their self-reported clinical history.

Sequenced sample: PBMCs or T cells enriched from blood (not recorded which). The receptor was derived from a woman between 50 and 59 years old who had recovered from COVID-19. V usage is TRBV6-5 and J usage is TRBJ1-1; 8 positions agree with TRBD1. The chain's CDR3 is CASSPGQGEPEAFF. The CDR3 DNA sequence: TGTGCCAGCAGTCCAGGACAGGGTGAACCTGAAGCTTTCTTT.